These T cell receptor beta chains were read from a single sample in a study of vaccination and CD4 T cells after COVID-19. TCRdb reanalysed the PCR reads using MiXCR and keeps one entry per CDR3 protein. The table records about 15,000 distinct CDR3 sequences, around 50% of them present only once. No antigen is known for these receptors. The sample consisted of CD4+ T cells from blood, cultured in vitro, taken before SARS-CoV-2 vaccination. Receptors originate from a human donor who had recovered from COVID-19. The CDR3 runs from the conserved cysteine through the conserved F or W. Fields, in order: clone size, CDR3 length, J gene, V gene, D gene, CDR3 protein, CDR3 DNA. D genes are given only for firm matches. For some rows the clone size is stated as once, few or many, or as a class when expanded; others skip it.

-	14	TRBJ1-5	TRBV12-3/TRBV12-4	-	CASSQTRLPQPQHF	TGTGCCAGCAGTCAGACCCGGCTCCCTCAGCCCCAGCATTTT
-	16	TRBJ1-6	TRBV19	TRBD1	CASSIGWGQGNSPLHF	TGTGCCAGTAGTATCGGTTGGGGACAGGGGAATTCACCCCTCCACTTT
few	15	TRBJ2-2	TRBV7-2	TRBD2	CASSHVAGGAGELFF	TGTGCCAGCAGCCACGTAGCGGGAGGGGCCGGGGAGCTGTTTTTT
-	14	TRBJ2-7	TRBV5-6	TRBD2	CASNRGSSSYEQYF	TGTGCCAGCAACCGCGGGAGTAGTTCCTACGAGCAGTACTTC
-	14	TRBJ1-2	TRBV6-2/TRBV6-3	-	CASTVGTTISGYTF	TGTGCCAGCACCGTCGGGACGACTATCAGTGGCTACACCTTC
-	13	TRBJ2-7	TRBV12-3/TRBV12-4	TRBD2	CASSSWDYYEQYF	TGTGCCAGCAGTTCTTGGGACTACTACGAGCAGTACTTC
-	19	TRBJ2-3	TRBV20-1	TRBD2	CSARALAGGPSRRFQTQYF	TGCAGTGCTAGAGCACTAGCGGGAGGGCCGAGCCGGCGTTTCCAGACGCAGTATTTT
-	14	TRBJ1-1	TRBV28	-	CASSLTRENTEAFF	TGTGCCAGCAGTTTAACCCGGGAGAACACTGAAGCTTTCTTT
-	13	TRBJ1-1	TRBV15	-	CATSREGGGGAFF	TGTGCCACCAGCAGAGAGGGGGGGGGGGGAGCTTTCTTT
few	12	TRBJ1-2	TRBV6-1	-	CASSEGYEGYTF	TGTGCCAGCAGTGAAGGGTATGAGGGCTACACCTTC
-	14	TRBJ2-2	TRBV20-1	-	CSARANSNTGELFF	TGCAGTGCTAGAGCTAACAGCAACACCGGGGAGCTGTTTTTT
-	14	TRBJ2-1	TRBV28	TRBD1	CASAGTGLVNEQFF	TGTGCCAGTGCGGGGACAGGGCTTGTCAATGAGCAGTTCTTC
-	13	TRBJ2-5	TRBV6-5	-	CASSYNLVGTQYF	TGTGCCAGCAGTTACAACCTCGTTGGGACCCAGTACTTC
few	14	TRBJ1-2	TRBV15	-	CATSRDLGGDGYTF	TGTGCCACCAGCAGAGATTTAGGAGGGGATGGCTACACCTTC